This T cell receptor beta chain was recovered during a study of shared clonotypes between healthy human individuals (dated by TCRdb to 2018 to 2021). For context, the study as a whole: The cohort comprised a couple of women and a few men aged 18 to 49 years. The study deeply sequenced blood TCR repertoires of about 5 healthy adults to estimate repertoire size and the extent of clonotype sharing between individuals. Leukapheresis yielded between about 0.94 and 9 billion PBMCs per donor. Libraries were prepared and TCR repertoires were sequenced by different laboratories using diverse techniques, in order to increase sequencing depth and limit assay-specific biases. For each donor, three plates each were used for CD4 naive and CD4 memory, two plates were used for CD8 naive, and one plate was used for CD8 memory.

This clone was found once. Its antigen remains unidentified. Per-nucleotide qualities are absent, and no much larger clonotype sits a single base away. CDR1 is given as SGHRS and CDR2 as YFSETQ, both from the germline V gene. Ends trimmed: V by 4 bases, J by 1 base; bases unmatched to a gene: 7. The CDR3, cysteine through phenylalanine, is 16 amino acids long. Of the read, only the CDR3 DNA is kept; its 48 bases are in frame from base 1. Healthy HIV-negative adults with no recently reported acute infections or vaccinations were included as donors. Every donor was a Caucasian adult residing in Nashville, Tennessee, USA. CD4+ T cells were enriched through magnetic negative selection, after which naive cells were positively selected on CD45RA and the remaining negative fraction served as the memory subset. After blood collection by leukapheresis, PBMCs were isolated using Ficoll-Histopaque density gradient centrifugation and then cryopreserved in the vapor phase of liquid nitrogen. Analytical flow cytometry was used to check the purity and quantity of every magnetically sorted T cell population. Genomic DNA was isolated from each sorted fraction and quantified by UV absorbance on a Nanodrop 2000c.

The research as a whole found: Clonotypes shared by all four sorted-subset donors showed higher generation probabilities than non-shared clonotypes. Pairwise subsampling indicated that sequencing depth was expected to affect the degree of clonotype sharing among donors. The small number of donors limited the genetic and exposure-history diversity represented. Only blood was sampled, and tissue TCR repertoires likely differ from those in blood. Even with the large sequencing depth, rarefaction of the sorted-subset datasets indicated that sequencing was incomplete. Larger estimated clonotype richness was generally found for naive subsets than for memory subsets. When a handful of donors were compared, the shared fraction of clonotypes was about 5% for naive CD4, more than 3% for naive CD8, roughly 2.3% for memory CD4, and 0.3% to 0.5% for memory CD8.

TCR CDR3 regions were amplified from genomic DNA by multiplex PCR using the deep immunoSEQ assay. Extracted genomic DNA from each cell subset was spread evenly across all wells of several immunoSEQ 96-well plates, with each plate serving as a replicate. Each replicate PCR for sorted subsets received roughly 200 ng genomic DNA, equal to about 30,000 T cell genomes. The purified libraries were quantified using a Qubit 3.0 fluorometer, sized with a Bioanalyzer 2100, and then quantified again using the KAPA Library Quantification kit. Each immunoSEQ 96-well plate was sequenced on its own single-read 150-cycle Illumina NextSeq 550 flow cell. In the paper's pipeline: The immunoSEQ output contained only junctional sequences without quality scores, so filtering could not match that applied to full-length reads. Sequences were annotated with PyIR, a Python wrapper for IgBLAST v1.9, and V/J genes and CDR3 were assigned using IMGT germline references. Any read was removed if the V/J assignment was weak (E-value above 1e-6), the CDR3 was missing, or the read contained stop codons, out-of-frame junctions, or ambiguous translated residues. A V3J clonotype was defined by an identical inferred V gene, J gene, and CDR3 amino acid sequence. Percentage overlap between repertoires was calculated by dividing the number of shared unique clonotypes by the size of the smaller repertoire. RTK rarefaction, the Chao1 estimator, and Recon v2.1 estimates of unobserved clonotypes were used to assess repertoire richness. Generation probabilities for all TCRbeta clonotypes obtained by the gDNA method from a handful of donors were computed using OLGA. TCRdb took this table from immuneACCESS and kept in-frame rearrangements with V and J called. Such tables lack part of the clones; where checked against another copy, unresolved V genes explain under half of the gap, and the rest is unexplained. The V and J calls and the clone size are those of that table, but D and trimming were determined from the DNA. The table for this sample lists approximately 2.5 million clones; roughly 93% of them were counted only once. The leading ten clones occupy 0.36% of the sample.

The receptor comes from a young man in good health. Some clones in this sample may be carry-over from other donors' samples. The V and J segments used are TRBV5-1 and TRBJ1-1; 10 bases in the junction line up with TRBD1. Material: naive CD4+ T cells from PBMCs. This sample's cell subset or site label indicates: CD45RA+ positively selected. The bases read TGCGCCAGCAGCCTCGGGACAGGGGTGCCGAACACTGAAGCTTTCTTT. It is translated as CASSLGTGVPNTEAFF.